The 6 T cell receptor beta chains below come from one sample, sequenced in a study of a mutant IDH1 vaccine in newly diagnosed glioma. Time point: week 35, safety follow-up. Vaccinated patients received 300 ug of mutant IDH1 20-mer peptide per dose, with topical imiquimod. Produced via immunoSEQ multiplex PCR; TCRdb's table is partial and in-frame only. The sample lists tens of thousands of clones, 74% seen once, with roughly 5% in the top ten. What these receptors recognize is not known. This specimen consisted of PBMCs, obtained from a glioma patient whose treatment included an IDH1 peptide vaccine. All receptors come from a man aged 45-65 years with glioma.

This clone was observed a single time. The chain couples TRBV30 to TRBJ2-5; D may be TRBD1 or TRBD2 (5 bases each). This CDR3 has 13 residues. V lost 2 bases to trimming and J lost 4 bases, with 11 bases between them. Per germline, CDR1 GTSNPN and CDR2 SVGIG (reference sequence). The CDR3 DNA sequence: TGTGCCTGGAGTTTAGTGGGACGAGAGACCCAGTACTTC. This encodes CAWSLVGRETQYF.

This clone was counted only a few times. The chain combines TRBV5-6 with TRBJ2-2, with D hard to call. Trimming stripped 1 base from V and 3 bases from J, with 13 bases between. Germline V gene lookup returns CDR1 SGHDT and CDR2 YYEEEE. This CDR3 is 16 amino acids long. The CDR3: CASSLWYMGHTGELFF. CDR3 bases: TGTGCCAGCAGCTTGTGGTACATGGGTCACACCGGGGAGCTGTTTTTT.

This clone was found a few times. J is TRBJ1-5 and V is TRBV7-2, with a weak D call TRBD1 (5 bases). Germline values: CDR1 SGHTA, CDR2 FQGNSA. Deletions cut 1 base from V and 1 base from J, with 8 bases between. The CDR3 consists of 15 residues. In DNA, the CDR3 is TGTGCCAGCAGCTTAGTGGGGGAGAGCAATCAGCCCCAGCATTTT. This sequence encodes CASSLVGESNQPQHF. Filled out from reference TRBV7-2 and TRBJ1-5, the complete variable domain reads GAGVSQSPSNKVTEKGKDVELRCDPISGHTALYWYRQSLGQGLEFLIYFQGNSAPDKSGLPSDRFSAERTGGSVSTLTIQRTQQEDSAVYLCASSLVGESNQPQHFGDGTRLSIL.

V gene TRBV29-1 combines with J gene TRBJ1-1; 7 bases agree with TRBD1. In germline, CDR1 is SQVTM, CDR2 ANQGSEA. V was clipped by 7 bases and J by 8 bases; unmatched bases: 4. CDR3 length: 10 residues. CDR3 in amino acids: CSALTGEAFF. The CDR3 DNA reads TGCAGCGCTTTGACAGGGGAAGCTTTCTTT.

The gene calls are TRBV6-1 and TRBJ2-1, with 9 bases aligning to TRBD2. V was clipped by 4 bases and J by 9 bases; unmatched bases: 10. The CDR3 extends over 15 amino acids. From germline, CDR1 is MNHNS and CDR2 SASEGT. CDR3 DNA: TGTGCCAGCAGTGCCTTAGCGGGGGAGCCTTCTGAGCAGTTCTTC. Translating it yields CASSALAGEPSEQFF.

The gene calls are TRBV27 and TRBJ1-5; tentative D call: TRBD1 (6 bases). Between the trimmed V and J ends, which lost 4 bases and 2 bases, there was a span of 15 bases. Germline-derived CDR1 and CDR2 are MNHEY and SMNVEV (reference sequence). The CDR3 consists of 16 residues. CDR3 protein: CASSSKGAGGNQPQHF. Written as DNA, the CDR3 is TGTGCCAGCAGTTCCAAGGGAGCAGGGGGCAATCAGCCCCAGCATTTT.